This TCR beta chain was identified during a study of T cells expressing NK-cell markers. Study details: According to the study, TCR beta repertoires originated from sorted CD3+CD56+NKG2C+, CD3+CD56+NKG2C- and CD3+CD56-NKG2C+ T cells. Sequenced donors, eight in total, included seven who were HCMV-seropositive and one who was seronegative. General observations from the study: In a group of 5 or 6 donors, dominant NKG2C+ clonotypes represented about 1.0-7.5% of CD8+ T cells. The CD3+CD56-NKG2C+ fraction was also led by these clonotypes in a few donors.

Germline CDR1 is MNHEY and CDR2 is SVGAGI. The CDR3 totals 14 residues. One entry per CDR3 protein, without DNA, is what TCRdb gives after re-calling the 5' RACE reads. This sample's table has about 160,000 distinct CDR3 sequences. Turning to this clonotype: Antigen unknown.

This sequence was found in a woman between 18 and 75 years old in good health. This chain connects TRBV6-5 to TRBJ2-1. Sequencing was performed on blood T cells: a sorted CD56 or NKG2C T cell subset, CD4+ or CD8+ T cells, or bulk PBMC T cells (not recorded which). The chain's CDR3 is CASSYSAGYNEQFF.